The clone carrying this T cell receptor beta chain has a count of ten or more. Its target is unknown. Amplified TCR beta CDR3 regions derived from RNA transcripts. TCR CDR3 regions were first amplified by RT-PCR with HTBI primers. TCRdb re-called the multiplex PCR reads through MiXCR, storing one row per CDR3 protein. Of about 380,000 distinct CDR3 sequences in the sample, approximately 17% were seen once. This entry comes from a study of T cells in Graves' hyperthyroidism and ophthalmopathy. Study as a whole: Any treatment followed the collection of peripheral blood at initial diagnosis. The study, taken as a whole, reports: A model of 13 V-J features distinguished ophthalmopathy from stable hyperthyroidism.

Per germline, CDR1 SGHAT and CDR2 FQNNGV. Unmatched junction bases numbered 9, after V lost 1 base and J lost 7 bases. This CDR3 is 16 amino acids long. Uncontrolled infection, other autoimmune disease, pregnancy or lactation barred patients from enrollment. This chain connects TRBV11-2 to TRBJ1-4; 7 nucleotides agree with TRBD1. Sequences were obtained from blood. The receptor comes from a man aged 18 to 29 with Graves' ophthalmopathy. CDR3 sequence reads: CASSLAGLQGREKLFF. As DNA, the CDR3 is TGTGCCAGCAGCTTAGCGGGGTTACAGGGGCGTGAAAAACTGTTTTTT.